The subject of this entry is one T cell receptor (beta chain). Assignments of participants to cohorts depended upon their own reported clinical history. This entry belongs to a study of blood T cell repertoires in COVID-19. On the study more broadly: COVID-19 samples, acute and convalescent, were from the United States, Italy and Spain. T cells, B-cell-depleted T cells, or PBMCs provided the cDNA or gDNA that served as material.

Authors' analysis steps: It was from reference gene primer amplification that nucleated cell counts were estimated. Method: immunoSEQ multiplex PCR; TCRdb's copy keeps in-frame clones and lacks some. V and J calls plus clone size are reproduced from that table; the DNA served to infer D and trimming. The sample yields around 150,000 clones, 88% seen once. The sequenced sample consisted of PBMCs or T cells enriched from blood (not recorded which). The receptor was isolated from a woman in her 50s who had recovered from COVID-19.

CDR3 residues: CASSRGSSHAGELFF. DNA for the CDR3: TGTGCCAGCAGCCGGGGGTCCTCACACGCCGGGGAGCTGTTTTTT. The chain employs TRBV7-9 and TRBJ2-2, with D perhaps TRBD2 (6 bases). The CDR3 totals 15 residues. V lost 5 bases and J 6 bases, leaving 16 bases between the germline ends. Germline V gene sequence: CDR1 SEHNR, CDR2 FQNEAQ (reference sequence).